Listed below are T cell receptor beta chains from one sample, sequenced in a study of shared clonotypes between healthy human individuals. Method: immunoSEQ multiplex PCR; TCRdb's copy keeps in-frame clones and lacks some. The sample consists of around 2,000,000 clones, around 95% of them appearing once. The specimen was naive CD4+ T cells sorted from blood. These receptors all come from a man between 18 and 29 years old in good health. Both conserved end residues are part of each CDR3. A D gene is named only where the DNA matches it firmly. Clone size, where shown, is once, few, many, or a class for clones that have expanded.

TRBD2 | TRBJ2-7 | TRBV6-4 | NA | TGTGCCAGCGTAGCGGGGGGGCTGTACGAGCAGTACTTC | CASVAGGLYEQYF
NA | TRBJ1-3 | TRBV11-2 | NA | TGTGCCAGCAGCTTAGATGGCTCCTCTGGAAACACCATATATTTT | CASSLDGSSGNTIYF
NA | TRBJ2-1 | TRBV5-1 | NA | TGCGCCAGCAGCTTGGACCGACCGAGCTCCTACAATGAGCAGTTCTTC | CASSLDRPSSYNEQFF
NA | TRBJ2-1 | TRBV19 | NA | TGTGCCAGTAGTATAGTGTTCGGGACGCGCAATGAGCAGTTCTTC | CASSIVFGTRNEQFF
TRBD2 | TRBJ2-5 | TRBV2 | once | TGTGCCAGCAGTGACTTTCAGCGGGGGGAGACCCAGTACTTC | CASSDFQRGETQYF
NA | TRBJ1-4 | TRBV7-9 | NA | TGTGCCAGCAGCTTAACGGGGAAGGGGACTAATGAAAAACTGTTTTTT | CASSLTGKGTNEKLFF
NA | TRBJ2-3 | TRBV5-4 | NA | TGTGCCAGCAGAAACGTTATAGCGGAGGGCACAGATACGCAGTATTTT | CASRNVIAEGTDTQYF
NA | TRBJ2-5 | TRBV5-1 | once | TGCGCCAGCGGACGGACGAATTCGGGACAAGAGACCCAGTACTTC | CASGRTNSGQETQYF
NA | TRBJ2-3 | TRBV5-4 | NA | TGTGCCAGCAGCCCGGCGGGGGGAGGGGGCCCTTCGGGTACGCAGTATTTT | CASSPAGGGGPSGTQYF
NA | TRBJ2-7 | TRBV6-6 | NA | TGTGCCAGCAGCCCCTCAGCAGCGGAAACCTTCTCCGAGCAGTACTTC | CASSPSAAETFSEQYF
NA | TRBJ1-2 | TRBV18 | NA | TGTGCCAGCTCACCACCCGGGACCGGGTATGGCTACACCTTC | CASSPPGTGYGYTF
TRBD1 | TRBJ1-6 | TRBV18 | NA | TGTGCCAGCTCACCGATAGAACAGGGGGCCGGTTCACCCCTCCACTTT | CASSPIEQGAGSPLHF
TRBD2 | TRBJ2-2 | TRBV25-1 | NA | TGTGCCAGCAGTGAAGGGGGGGCCGGGGAGCTGTTTTTT | CASSEGGAGELFF
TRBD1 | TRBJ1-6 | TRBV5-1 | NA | TGCGCCAGCAGCACGGGACAGGGGAGCGAGTCACCCCTCCACTTT | CASSTGQGSESPLHF
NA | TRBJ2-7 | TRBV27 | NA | TGTGCCAGCAGTTTCCCCCCGGCAGCGGAGGTCTCCTACGAGCAGTACTTC | CASSFPPAAEVSYEQYF
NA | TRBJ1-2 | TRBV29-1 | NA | TGCAGCGTGGAAGAGGGCTACACCTTC | CSVEEGYTF
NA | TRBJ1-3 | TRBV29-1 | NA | TGCAGCGTTGAAGATCAAAAGCCTGGAAACACCATATATTTT | CSVEDQKPGNTIYF
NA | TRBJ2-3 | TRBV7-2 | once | TGTGCCAGCAGCTTAGGGGGAGGTACGCAGTATTTT | CASSLGGGTQYF
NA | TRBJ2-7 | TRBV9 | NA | TGTGCCAGCAGCGTAGAGTGGCGAGTCCCATACGAGCAGTACTTC | CASSVEWRVPYEQYF
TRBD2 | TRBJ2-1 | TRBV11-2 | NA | TGTGCCAGCAGCTTAGATCCTGGGAGGGCCGGGTTCTTC | CASSLDPGRAGFF
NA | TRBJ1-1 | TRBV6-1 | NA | TGTGCCAGCACCAGGGAGGCGATGAACACTGAAGCTTTCTTT | CASTREAMNTEAFF
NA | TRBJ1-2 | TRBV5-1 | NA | TGCGCCAGCAGTGTGGACGCCGGGACGGATCTTTATGGCTACACCTTC | CASSVDAGTDLYGYTF
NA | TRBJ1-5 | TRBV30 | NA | TGTGCCTGGAGTGCCCGTGGGGGGAATCAGCCCCAGCATTTT | CAWSARGGNQPQHF
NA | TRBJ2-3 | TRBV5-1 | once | TGCGCCAGCAGCTTGGTATTGGCTGGTGGCACAGATACGCAGTATTTT | CASSLVLAGGTDTQYF
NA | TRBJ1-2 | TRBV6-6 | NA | TGTGCCAGCAGTTACTCGATTTGGGGAGAGGGCTACACCTTC | CASSYSIWGEGYTF
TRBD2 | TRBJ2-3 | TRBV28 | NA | TGTGCCAGCAGTCTAATTCATAGCGGGGGGGCTTTTACGCAGTATTTT | CASSLIHSGGAFTQYF
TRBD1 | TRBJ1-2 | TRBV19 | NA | TGTGCCAGTAGCGGGACAGGGGGCTTAATCTATGGCTACACCTTC | CASSGTGGLIYGYTF
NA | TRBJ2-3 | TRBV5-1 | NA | TGCGCCAGCAGCTTGTCGGGGGCCGGTTCAGATACGCAGTATTTT | CASSLSGAGSDTQYF
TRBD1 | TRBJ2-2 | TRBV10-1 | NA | TGCGCCAGCAGTTTGACAGGGACCGACGGGGAGCTGTTTTTT | CASSLTGTDGELFF
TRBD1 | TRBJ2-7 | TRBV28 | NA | TGTGCCAGCAGTTCGACCGGGACAGCGAGCTCCTACGAGCAGTACTTC | CASSSTGTASSYEQYF
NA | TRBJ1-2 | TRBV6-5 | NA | TGTGCCACCACCCGGGGGGTACGAGCTAACTATGGCTACACCTTC | CATTRGVRANYGYTF
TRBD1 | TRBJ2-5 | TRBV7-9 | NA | TGTGCCAGCAGCTTCAACTCAGGGGGTGAGACCCAGTACTTC | CASSFNSGGETQYF
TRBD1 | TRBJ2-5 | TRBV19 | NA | TGTGCCAGTAGTACTTTCGAGGACAGGGGGGAGACCCAGTACTTC | CASSTFEDRGETQYF
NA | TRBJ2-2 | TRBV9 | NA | TGTGCCAGCAGCGTGGGCGTAGCGAACACCGGGGAGCTGTTTTTT | CASSVGVANTGELFF